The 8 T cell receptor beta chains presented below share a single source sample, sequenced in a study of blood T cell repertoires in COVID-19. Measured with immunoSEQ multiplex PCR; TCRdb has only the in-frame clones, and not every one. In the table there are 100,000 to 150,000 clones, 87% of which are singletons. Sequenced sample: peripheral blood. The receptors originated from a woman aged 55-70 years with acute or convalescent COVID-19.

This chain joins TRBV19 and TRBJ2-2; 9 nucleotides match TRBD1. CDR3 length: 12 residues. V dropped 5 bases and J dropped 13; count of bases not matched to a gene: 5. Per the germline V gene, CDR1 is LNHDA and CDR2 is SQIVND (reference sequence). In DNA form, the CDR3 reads TGTGCCAGTAGTCCCGGGACAGGGAGGCTGTTTTTT. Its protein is CASSPGTGRLFF. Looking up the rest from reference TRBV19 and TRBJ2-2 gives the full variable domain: DGGITQSPKYLFRKEGQNVTLSCEQNLNHDAMYWYRQDPGQGLRLIYYSQIVNDFQKGDIAEGYSVSREKKESFPLTVTSAQKNPTAFYLCASSPGTGRLFFGEGSRLTVL.

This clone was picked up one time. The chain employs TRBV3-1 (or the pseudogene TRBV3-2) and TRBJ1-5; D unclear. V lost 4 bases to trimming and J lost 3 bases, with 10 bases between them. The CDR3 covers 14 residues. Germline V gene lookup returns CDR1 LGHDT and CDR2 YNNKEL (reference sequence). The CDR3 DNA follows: TGTGCCAGCAGCCCCCTTGCGGACAATCAGCCCCAGCATTTT. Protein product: CASSPLADNQPQHF.

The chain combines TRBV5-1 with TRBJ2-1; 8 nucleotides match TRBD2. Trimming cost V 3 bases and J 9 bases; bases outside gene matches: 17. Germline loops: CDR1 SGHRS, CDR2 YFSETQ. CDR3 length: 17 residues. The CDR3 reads CASSSSVLGAGASEQFF. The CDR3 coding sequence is TGCGCCAGCAGCTCGTCCGTTTTGGGAGCGGGAGCGAGTGAGCAGTTCTTC.

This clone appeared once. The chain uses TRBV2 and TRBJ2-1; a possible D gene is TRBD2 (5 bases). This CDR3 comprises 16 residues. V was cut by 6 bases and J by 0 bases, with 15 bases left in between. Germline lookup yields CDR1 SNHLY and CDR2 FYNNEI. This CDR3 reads CASRRRPLGSYNEQFF. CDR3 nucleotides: TGTGCCAGCAGGAGGAGGCCCCTCGGCTCCTACAATGAGCAGTTCTTC.

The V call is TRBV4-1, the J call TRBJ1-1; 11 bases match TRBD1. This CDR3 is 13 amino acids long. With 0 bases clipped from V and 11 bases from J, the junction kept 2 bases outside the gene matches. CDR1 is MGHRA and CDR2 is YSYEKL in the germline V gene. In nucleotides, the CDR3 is TGCGCCAGCAGCCAAGAGTGGGACAGGGGGGCTTTCTTT. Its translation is CASSQEWDRGAFF.

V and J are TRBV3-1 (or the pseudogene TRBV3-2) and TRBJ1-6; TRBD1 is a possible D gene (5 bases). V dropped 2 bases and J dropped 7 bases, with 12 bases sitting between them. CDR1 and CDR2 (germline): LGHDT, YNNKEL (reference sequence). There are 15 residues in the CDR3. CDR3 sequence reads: CASSQPTGGNSPLHF. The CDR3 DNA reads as TGTGCCAGCAGCCAACCTACAGGAGGGAATTCACCCCTCCACTTT.

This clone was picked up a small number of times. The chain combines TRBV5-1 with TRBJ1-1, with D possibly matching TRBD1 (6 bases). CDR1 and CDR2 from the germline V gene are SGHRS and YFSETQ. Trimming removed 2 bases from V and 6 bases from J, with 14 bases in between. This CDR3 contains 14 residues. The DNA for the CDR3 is TGCGCCAGCAGCTTCAGGGTCGGGGGGCCTGAAGCTTTCTTT. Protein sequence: CASSFRVGGPEAFF.

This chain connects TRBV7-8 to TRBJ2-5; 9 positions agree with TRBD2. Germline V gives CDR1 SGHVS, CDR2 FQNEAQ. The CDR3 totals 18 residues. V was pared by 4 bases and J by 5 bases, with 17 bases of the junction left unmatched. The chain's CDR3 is CASSSASLGIAGDETQYF. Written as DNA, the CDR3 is TGTGCCAGCAGCTCAGCCTCTCTTGGCATAGCGGGAGATGAGACCCAGTACTTC.